These 5 T cell receptor beta chains were all obtained from the same sample, sequenced in a study of OX40 agonist ivuxolimab in advanced cancers. Sequencing was performed with immunoSEQ multiplex PCR; in TCRdb, only in-frame clones are kept and a portion is missing. The data show tens of thousands of clones, approximately 91% seen once. Sequences were derived from CD4+ or CD8+ T cells sorted from blood, sampled in a trial of the OX40 agonist ivuxolimab. The origin of the receptors is an adult with an advanced solid tumor such as melanoma, head and neck, liver or kidney cancer.

This chain connects TRBV19 to TRBJ2-5; D is possibly TRBD1 or TRBD2 (5 bases each). This CDR3 spans 15 amino acids. The V gene lost 0 bases and the J gene lost 1 base, with 9 bases spanning the gap. In germline, CDR1 is LNHDA, CDR2 SQIVND (reference sequence). Written as DNA, the CDR3 is TGTGCCAGTAGTATAGAGCGAGGGACCCAAGAGACCCAGTACTTC. Its protein is CASSIERGTQETQYF.

The CDR3 region has the DNA TGCGCCAGCCGCCCCCGGGACGGAAGCTACGAGCAGTACTTC. It codes for CASRPRDGSYEQYF. The gene calls are TRBV5-1 and TRBJ2-7; D possibly uses TRBD1 or TRBD2 (5 bases each). Between the trimmed V and J ends, which lost 7 bases and 3 bases, there was a span of 17 bases. The CDR3 is made up of 14 amino acids. Per germline, CDR1 SGHRS and CDR2 YFSETQ.

This sequence joins TRBV4-3 and TRBJ2-3, with 10 bases lining up with TRBD1. The V gene end was trimmed by 4 bases and the J gene end by 2 bases; junction bases not matched to a gene: 3. The CDR3 consists of 15 residues. Germline lookup yields CDR1 LGHNA and CDR2 YSLEER. The CDR3 reads CASSPGQGNTDTQYF. In DNA, the CDR3 is TGCGCCAGCAGCCCGGGACAGGGGAACACAGATACGCAGTATTTT.

V and J are TRBV4-1 and TRBJ2-7; 7 nucleotides agree with TRBD1. CDR3 size: 16 residues. The V gene's germline CDR1 is MGHRA and CDR2 YSYEKL. V was pared by 0 bases and J by 2 bases, with 7 bases of the junction left unmatched. The CDR3 spells CASSQEAGTDTYEQYF. The CDR3 nucleotides are TGCGCCAGCAGCCAAGAGGCCGGGACAGATACCTACGAGCAGTACTTC.

The gene calls are TRBV30 and TRBJ2-7; TRBD2 might be the D (6 bases). V shed 0 bases and J shed 5 bases, with 14 bases lying between them. Germline lookup yields CDR1 GTSNPN and CDR2 SVGIG (reference sequence). The CDR3 is 14 amino acids. CDR3 bases: TGTGCCTGGAGTGTACTAGCAGGGTTCGACGAGCAGTACTTC. Protein product: CAWSVLAGFDEQYF.